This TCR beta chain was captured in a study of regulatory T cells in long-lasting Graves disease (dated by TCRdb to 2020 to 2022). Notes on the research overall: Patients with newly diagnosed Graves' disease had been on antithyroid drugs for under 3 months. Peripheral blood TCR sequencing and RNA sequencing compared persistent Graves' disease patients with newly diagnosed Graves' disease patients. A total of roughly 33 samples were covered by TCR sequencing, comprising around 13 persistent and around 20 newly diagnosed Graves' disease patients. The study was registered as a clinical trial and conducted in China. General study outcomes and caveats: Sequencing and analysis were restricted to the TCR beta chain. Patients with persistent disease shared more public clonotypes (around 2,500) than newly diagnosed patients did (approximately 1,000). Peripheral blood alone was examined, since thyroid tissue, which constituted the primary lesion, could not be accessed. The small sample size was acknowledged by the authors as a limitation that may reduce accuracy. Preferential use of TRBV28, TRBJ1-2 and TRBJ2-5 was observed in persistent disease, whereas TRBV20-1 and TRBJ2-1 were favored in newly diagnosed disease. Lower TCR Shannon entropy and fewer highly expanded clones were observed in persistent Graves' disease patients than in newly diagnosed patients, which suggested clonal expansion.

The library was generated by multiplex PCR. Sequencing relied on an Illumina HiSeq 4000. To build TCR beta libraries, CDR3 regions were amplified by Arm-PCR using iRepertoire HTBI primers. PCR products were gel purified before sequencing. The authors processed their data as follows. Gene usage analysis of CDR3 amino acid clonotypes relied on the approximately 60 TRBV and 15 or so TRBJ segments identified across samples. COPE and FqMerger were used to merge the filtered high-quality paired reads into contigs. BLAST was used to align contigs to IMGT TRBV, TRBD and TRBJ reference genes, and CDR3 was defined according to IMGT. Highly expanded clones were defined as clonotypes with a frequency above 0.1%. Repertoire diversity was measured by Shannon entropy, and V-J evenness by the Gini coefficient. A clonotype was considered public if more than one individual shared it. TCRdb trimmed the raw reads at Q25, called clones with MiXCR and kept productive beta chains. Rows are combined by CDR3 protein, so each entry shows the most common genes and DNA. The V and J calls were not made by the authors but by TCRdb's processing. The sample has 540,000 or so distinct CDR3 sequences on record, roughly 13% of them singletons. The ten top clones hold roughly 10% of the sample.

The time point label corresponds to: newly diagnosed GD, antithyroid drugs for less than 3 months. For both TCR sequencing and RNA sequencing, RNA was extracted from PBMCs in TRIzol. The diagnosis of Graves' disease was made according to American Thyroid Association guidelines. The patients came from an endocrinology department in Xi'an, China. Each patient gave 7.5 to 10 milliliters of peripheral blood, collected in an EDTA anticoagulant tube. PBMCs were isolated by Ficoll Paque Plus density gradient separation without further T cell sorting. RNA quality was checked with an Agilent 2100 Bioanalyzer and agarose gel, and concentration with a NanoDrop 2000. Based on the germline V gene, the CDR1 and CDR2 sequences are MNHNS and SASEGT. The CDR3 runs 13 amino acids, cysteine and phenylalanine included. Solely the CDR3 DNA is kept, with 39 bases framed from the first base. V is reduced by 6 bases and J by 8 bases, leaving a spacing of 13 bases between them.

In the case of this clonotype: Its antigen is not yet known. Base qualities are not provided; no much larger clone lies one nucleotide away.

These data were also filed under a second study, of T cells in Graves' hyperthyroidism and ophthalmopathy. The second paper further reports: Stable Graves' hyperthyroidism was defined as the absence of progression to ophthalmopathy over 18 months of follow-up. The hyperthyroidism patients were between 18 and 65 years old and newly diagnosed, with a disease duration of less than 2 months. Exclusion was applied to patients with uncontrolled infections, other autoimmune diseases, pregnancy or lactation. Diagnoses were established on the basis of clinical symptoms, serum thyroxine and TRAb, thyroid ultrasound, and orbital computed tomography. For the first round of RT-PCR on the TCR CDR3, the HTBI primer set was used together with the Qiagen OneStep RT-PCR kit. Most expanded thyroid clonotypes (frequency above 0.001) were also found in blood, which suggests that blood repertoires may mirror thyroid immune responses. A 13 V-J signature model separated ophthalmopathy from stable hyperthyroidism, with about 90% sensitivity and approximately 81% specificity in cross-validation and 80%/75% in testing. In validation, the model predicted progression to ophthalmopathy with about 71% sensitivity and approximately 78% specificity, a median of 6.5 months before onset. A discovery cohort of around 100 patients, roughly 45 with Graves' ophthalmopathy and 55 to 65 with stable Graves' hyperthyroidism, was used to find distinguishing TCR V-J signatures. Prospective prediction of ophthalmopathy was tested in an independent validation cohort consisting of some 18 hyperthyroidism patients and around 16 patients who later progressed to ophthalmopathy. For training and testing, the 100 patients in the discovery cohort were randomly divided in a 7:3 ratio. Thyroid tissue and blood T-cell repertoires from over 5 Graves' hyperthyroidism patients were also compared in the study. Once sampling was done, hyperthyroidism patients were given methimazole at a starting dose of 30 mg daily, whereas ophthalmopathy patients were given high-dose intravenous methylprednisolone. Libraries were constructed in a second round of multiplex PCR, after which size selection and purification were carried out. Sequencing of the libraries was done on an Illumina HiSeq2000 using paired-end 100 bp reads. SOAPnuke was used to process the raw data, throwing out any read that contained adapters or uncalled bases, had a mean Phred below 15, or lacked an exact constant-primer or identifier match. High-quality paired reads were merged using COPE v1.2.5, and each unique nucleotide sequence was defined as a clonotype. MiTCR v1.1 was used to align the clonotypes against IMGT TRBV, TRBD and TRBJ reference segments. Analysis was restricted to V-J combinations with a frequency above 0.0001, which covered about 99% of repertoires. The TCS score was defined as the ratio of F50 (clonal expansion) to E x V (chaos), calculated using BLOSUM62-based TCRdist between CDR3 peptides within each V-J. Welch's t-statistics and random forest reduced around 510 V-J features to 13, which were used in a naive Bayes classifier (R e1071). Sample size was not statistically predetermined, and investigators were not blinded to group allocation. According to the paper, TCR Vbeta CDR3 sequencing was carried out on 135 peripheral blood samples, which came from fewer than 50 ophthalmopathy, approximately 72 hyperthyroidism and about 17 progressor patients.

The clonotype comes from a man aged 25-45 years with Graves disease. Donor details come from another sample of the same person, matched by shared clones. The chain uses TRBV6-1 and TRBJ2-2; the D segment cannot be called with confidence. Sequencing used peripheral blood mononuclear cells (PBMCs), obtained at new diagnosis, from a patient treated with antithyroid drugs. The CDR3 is CASRQEWEGELFF. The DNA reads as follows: TGTGCCAGCAGGCAGGAGTGGGAAGGGGAGCTGTTTTTT.